This record concerns one T cell receptor beta chain sequence. The antigen remains unidentified. The PCR contained 60 Vbeta and 13 Jbeta primers. Data came from immunoSEQ multiplex PCR; TCRdb stores just in-frame clones and leaves some out. The profile shows over 150,000 clones, around 77% of them singletons. This sample is part of a study of cytomegalovirus exposure and HLA in healthy donors. General study points: An analysis done earlier found most TCR beta V segments productive about 87% or about 30% of the time.

The CDR3 consists of 18 residues. The V and J ends lost 0 bases and 0 bases respectively, with 18 bases between them. The germline CDR1 and CDR2 sequences are SGHDT and YYEEEE. This chain uses TRBV5-6 with TRBJ1-2; D is possibly TRBD1 (5 bases). This clonotype originated in a man aged 60 to 75 in good health and CMV-seronegative. Sequencing was carried out using PBMCs. The CDR3 sequence is CASSLGAFKTATNYGYTF. The CDR3 DNA sequence: TGTGCCAGCAGCTTGGGCGCTTTTAAGACAGCTACTAACTATGGCTACACCTTC.